The 5 T cell receptor beta chains reported below all come from one sample, sequenced in a study of blood T cell repertoires in COVID-19. Only in-frame clones appear in the TCRdb table, and some are missing; sequencing was by immunoSEQ multiplex PCR. The data contain under 150,000 clones, about 88% of them singletons. Material for sequencing was peripheral blood. All receptors derive from a woman in her 70s who had recovered from COVID-19.

This chain joins TRBV30 and TRBJ2-5; TRBD2 matches 8 bases. The V gene's germline CDR1 is GTSNPN and CDR2 SVGIG (reference sequence). This CDR3 has 13 residues. With V trimmed by 5 bases and J by 5 bases, 7 bases remained unmatched. The DNA for the CDR3 is TGTGCCTGGGATAGCGGGGTCCGGGAGACCCAGTACTTC. Encoded protein: CAWDSGVRETQYF.

The chain combines TRBV5-4 with TRBJ2-3; weak D call: TRBD2 (6 bases). Trimming stripped 4 bases from V and 0 bases from J, with 15 bases between. From germline, CDR1 is SGHNT and CDR2 YYREEE (reference sequence). The length of the CDR3 is 16 residues. CDR3 sequence reads: CASSQEGRRSTDTQYF. Here the CDR3 DNA reads TGTGCCAGCAGCCAGGAGGGGAGGCGCAGCACAGATACGCAGTATTTT.

This chain links TRBV2 with TRBJ2-1; 10 bases line up with TRBD1. Losses at the gene ends were 6 bases for V and 10 bases for J; bases not matched to a gene: 6. This CDR3 region has 13 residues. In germline, CDR1 is SNHLY, CDR2 FYNNEI. The CDR3 here is CASRGQGGNEQFF. The CDR3 DNA reads TGTGCCAGCAGAGGACAGGGGGGAAACGAGCAGTTCTTC. The full variable domain, completed using reference TRBV2 and TRBJ2-1, is EPEVTQTPSHQVTQMGQEVILRCVPISNHLYFYWYRQILGQKVEFLVSFYNNEISEKSEIFDDQFSVERPDGSNFTLKIRSTKLEDSAMYFCASRGQGGNEQFFGPGTRLTVL.

The genes are TRBV3-1 (or the pseudogene TRBV3-2) and TRBJ2-7; 10 nucleotides agree with TRBD1. Germline CDR1 is LGHDT and CDR2 is YNNKEL (reference sequence). J gave up 6 bases and V 2 bases, and 7 bases lay outside the gene matches. This CDR3 comprises 15 residues. The CDR3 DNA reads TGTGCCAGCAGCCAAAGGGGGACAGGGGTGGTCGAGCAGTACTTC. The encoded protein is CASSQRGTGVVEQYF.

This sequence joins TRBV18 and TRBJ1-5, with 9 nucleotides matching TRBD1. The CDR3 has 16 residues. Trimming took 6 bases from V and 4 from J; bases not matched to a gene: 10. CDR1 is KGHSH, CDR2 LQKENI, per germline. The CDR3 is CASSPPGTGRNQPQHF. The CDR3 DNA reads as TGTGCCAGCTCCCCCCCCGGGACAGGGAGGAATCAGCCCCAGCATTTT.